This TCR beta chain stems from a study of blood T cell repertoires in COVID-19. The overall study: PBMCs, B-cell-depleted T cells, or T cells were the source of the cDNA or gDNA that made up the material.

The assay was immunoSEQ multiplex PCR, and TCRdb's table has in-frame clones only and misses some. The sample carries about 200,000 clones, around 90% recorded once. Per germline, CDR1 LGHDT and CDR2 YNNKEL (reference sequence). The CDR3 runs to 18 residues. Trimming at V came to 0 bases and at J to 1 base, leaving 6 bases not matched to a gene. Sequenced material: peripheral blood. V gene TRBV3-1 (or the pseudogene TRBV3-2) combines with J gene TRBJ2-2; TRBD1 matches at 9 bases. The receptor's source is a man aged 40-50 years with active or convalescent COVID-19. The CDR3 loop is CASSQDPRTGVNTGELFF. In DNA form, the CDR3 reads TGTGCCAGCAGCCAAGACCCCCGGACAGGGGTGAACACCGGGGAGCTGTTTTTT.